The source of this T cell receptor (beta chain) is a study of cytomegalovirus exposure and HLA in healthy donors. PCR involved 60 Vbeta and 13 Jbeta primers. The table came from immunoSEQ multiplex PCR; TCRdb's copy has only in-frame clones and leaves some out. Here the sample spans 170,000 or so clones, approximately 86% being singletons. A remark on this clone: Its antigen is undetermined.

CDR3 size: 13 residues. V was trimmed by 7 bases and J by 7 bases, leaving 14 bases between them. Germline CDR1 SGHVS, CDR2 FQNEAQ. The study's findings and limits: Researchers reported in a later analysis that common viral pathogens appeared linked to several top clusters. Reportedly, a later analysis found an Asian-associated ancestry cluster had fewer N-insertions than the roughly 700-donor mean. A list of around 160 TCR beta chains associated with cytomegalovirus was given.

Sample: PBMCs. This sequence was found in a woman between 18 and 29 years old in good health and CMV-seronegative. V is TRBV7-8 and J is TRBJ2-1, with D possibly TRBD2 on 6 matching bases. The CDR3 loop reads CASTPLGGNEQFF. DNA of the CDR3: TGTGCCAGCACCCCCCTCGGAGGGAATGAGCAGTTCTTC.